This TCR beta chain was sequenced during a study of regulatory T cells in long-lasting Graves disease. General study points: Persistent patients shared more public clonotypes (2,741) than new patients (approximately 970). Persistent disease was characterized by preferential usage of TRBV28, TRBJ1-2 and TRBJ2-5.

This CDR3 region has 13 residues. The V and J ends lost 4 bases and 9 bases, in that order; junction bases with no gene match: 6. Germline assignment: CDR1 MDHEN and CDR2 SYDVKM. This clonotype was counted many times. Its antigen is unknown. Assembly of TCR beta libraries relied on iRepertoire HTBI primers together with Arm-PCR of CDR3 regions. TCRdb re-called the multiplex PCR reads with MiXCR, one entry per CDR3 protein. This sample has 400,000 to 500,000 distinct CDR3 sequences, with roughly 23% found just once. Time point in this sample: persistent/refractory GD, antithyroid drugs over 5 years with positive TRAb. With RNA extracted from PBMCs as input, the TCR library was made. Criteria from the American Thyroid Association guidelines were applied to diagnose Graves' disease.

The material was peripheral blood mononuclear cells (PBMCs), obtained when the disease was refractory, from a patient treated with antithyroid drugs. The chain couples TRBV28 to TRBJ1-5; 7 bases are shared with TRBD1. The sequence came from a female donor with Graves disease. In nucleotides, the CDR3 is TGTGCCAGCAGTTCGACAGGGCAAAGGCCCCAGCATTTT. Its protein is CASSSTGQRPQHF.